Presented here are 22 T cell receptor beta chains from one specimen sequenced in a study of OX40 agonist ivuxolimab in advanced cancers. TCRdb keeps only in-frame clones here, not all; method: immunoSEQ multiplex PCR. Of about 79,000 clones detected, 94% appear once; the ten largest clones hold about 10%. Here the sequenced sample was CD4+ or CD8+ T cells sorted from blood, taken in a trial of the OX40 agonist ivuxolimab. Receptors were obtained from an adult with an advanced solid tumor such as melanoma, head and neck, liver or kidney cancer.

In DNA, the CDR3 is TGTGCCAGCAGAGATGTTGACAACTACAATGAGCAGTTCTTC. Residues: CASRDVDNYNEQFF. The gene calls are TRBV6-5 and TRBJ2-1; no firm D call. The CDR3 has 14 residues. The germline V and J ends were trimmed by 6 bases and 3 bases, with 12 bases remaining between them. Germline CDR1 reads MNHEY; CDR2 reads SVGAGI.

The rearrangement links TRBV9 to TRBJ2-5; 8 bases fit TRBD2. Germline CDR1 reads SGDLS; CDR2 reads YYNGEE. CDR3 length: 17 residues. Trimming took 1 base from V and 1 from J; bases not matched to a gene: 9. CDR3 region: CASSVNREGPLQETQYF. CDR3 bases: TGTGCCAGCAGCGTAAACCGGGAGGGCCCCCTCCAAGAGACCCAGTACTTC.

In its sample, this clone is large (0.1 to 1%). This chain links TRBV7-9 with TRBJ1-5; 7 bases are shared with TRBD1. Germline CDR1 SEHNR, CDR2 FQNEAQ (reference sequence). This CDR3 comprises 15 residues. V was clipped by 0 bases and J by 2 bases; unmatched bases: 1. CDR3: CASSLAGGGNQPQHF. The CDR3 nucleotides read TGTGCCAGCAGCTTAGCAGGGGGCGGCAATCAGCCCCAGCATTTT.

This rearrangement joins TRBV5-4 to TRBJ2-7, with 8 bases lining up with TRBD2. Germline V gives CDR1 SGHNT, CDR2 YYREEE (reference sequence). Trimming removed 1 base from V and 6 bases from J; junction bases left unmatched: 9. The CDR3 contains 15 residues. In nucleotides, the CDR3 is TGTGCCAGCAGCTTGAACGGACTAGCAAAGGGCGAGCAGTACTTC. The encoded protein is CASSLNGLAKGEQYF.

The chain joins TRBV7-9 to TRBJ2-7; 7 bases agree with TRBD1. The CDR3 spans 15 residues. Germline-derived CDR1 and CDR2 are SEHNR and FQNEAQ (reference sequence). V was pared by 1 base and J by 2 bases, with 5 bases of the junction left unmatched. The CDR3 DNA follows: TGTGCCAGCAGCTTAGTTCTGGACAGGACCTACGAGCAGTACTTC. This sequence encodes CASSLVLDRTYEQYF.

The chain is built from TRBV18 and TRBJ1-5; TRBD1 is a possible D gene (6 bases). Trimming took 0 bases from V and 2 from J, leaving 17 bases between them. This CDR3 is built from 18 residues. Germline CDR1 KGHSH, CDR2 LQKENI. The CDR3: CASSPPGRGRHGNQPQHF. The CDR3 bases are TGTGCCAGCTCACCACCGGGCAGGGGCCGGCACGGCAATCAGCCCCAGCATTTT.

J is TRBJ1-1 and V is TRBV7-6; D is perhaps TRBD1 (5 bases). Germline V gene data show CDR1 as SGHVS and CDR2 as FNYEAQ. The CDR3 contains 14 residues. V lost 5 bases, J lost 0 bases, and 10 bases lay in between. CDR3 sequence: CASSPGTVNTEAFF. CDR3 nucleotide sequence: TGTGCCAGCAGCCCAGGGACGGTGAACACTGAAGCTTTCTTT.

The V and J genes are TRBV5-6 and TRBJ2-7, with TRBD1 identical over 7 bases. The CDR3 consists of 13 residues. Trimming at V came to 1 base and at J to 5 bases, leaving 3 bases not matched to a gene. Germline CDR1 and CDR2: SGHDT and YYEEEE. The CDR3 is CASSLIRGNEQYF. CDR3 in DNA: TGTGCCAGCAGCTTGATCAGGGGGAACGAGCAGTACTTC.

J is TRBJ1-2 and V is TRBV27; 8 bases map to TRBD1. Germline CDR1 is MNHEY and CDR2 is SMNVEV (reference sequence). This CDR3 region has 14 residues. With 5 bases clipped from V and 1 base from J, the junction kept 3 bases outside the gene matches. The CDR3 DNA sequence: TGTGCCAGCAGTCTCACAGGGGGTAACTATGGCTACACCTTC. This sequence encodes CASSLTGGNYGYTF.

This clone was counted only a few times. The chain employs TRBV7-8 and TRBJ1-6, with D possibly TRBD1 on 5 matching bases. The germline CDR1 and CDR2 sequences are SGHVS and FQNEAQ. The CDR3 has 14 amino acids. V shed 0 bases and J shed 10 bases, with 10 bases lying between them. The CDR3 DNA reads as TGTGCCAGCAGCTTAGCGGGGGAAGGGTCACCCCTCCACTTT. Its translation is CASSLAGEGSPLHF.

This chain joins TRBV12-5 and TRBJ2-5, with a possible D match to TRBD2 (6 bases). The CDR3 length is 14 residues. CDR1 is LGHNT, CDR2 FRNRAP, per germline. The CDR3, as DNA: TGTGTGGATTCACGGGAGATTTCGGGGGAGACCCAGTACTTC. Protein sequence: CVDSREISGETQYF.

CDR3 region: CASSLAGVGNEQFF. The CDR3 coding sequence is TGTGCCAGCAGCTTAGCAGGGGTCGGCAATGAGCAGTTCTTC. The chain has TRBV11-1 and TRBJ2-1; D is perhaps TRBD1 (5 bases). Germline lookup yields CDR1 SGHAT and CDR2 FQDESV (reference sequence). The CDR3 totals 14 residues. V lost 0 bases, J lost 6 bases, and 9 bases lay in between. Using reference TRBV11-1 and TRBJ2-1 for the parts outside the CDR3, the full variable domain is EAEVAQSPRYKITEKSQAVAFWCDPISGHATLYWYRQILGQGPELLVQFQDESVVDDSQLPKDRFSAERLKGVDSTLKIQPAELGDSAMYLCASSLAGVGNEQFFGPGTRLTVL.

The chain links TRBV4-1 to TRBJ2-3; D not resolved. CDR1 and CDR2 (germline): MGHRA, YSYEKL. The V and J ends lost 4 bases and 6 bases respectively, with 11 bases between them. This CDR3 region has 13 residues. The CDR3 DNA follows: TGCGCCAGCAGCCCCCCAGGTGCCGATACGCAGTATTTT. Translated, it gives CASSPPGADTQYF.

V usage is TRBV5-6 and J usage is TRBJ2-7; D is perhaps TRBD2 (5 bases). Germline loops: CDR1 SGHDT, CDR2 YYEEEE. V lost 4 bases and J 3 bases, leaving 11 bases between the germline ends. The CDR3 is 13 amino acids. The CDR3 loop reads CASSLDSLYEQYF. DNA of the CDR3: TGTGCCAGCAGCCTGGACTCCCTCTACGAGCAGTACTTC. Filled out from reference TRBV5-6 and TRBJ2-7, the complete variable domain reads DAGVTQSPTHLIKTRGQQVTLRCSPKSGHDTVSWYQQALGQGPQFIFQYYEEEERQRGNFPDRFSGHQFPNYSSELNVNALLLGDSALYLCASSLDSLYEQYFGPGTRLTVT.

The chain carries TRBV9 and TRBJ2-7, with a tentative D call TRBD2 (5 bases). The CDR3 contains 15 residues. The germline V gene encodes CDR1 SGDLS and CDR2 YYNGEE. V dropped 0 bases and J dropped 5 bases, with 15 bases sitting between them. CDR3: CASSVGYGVPHEQYF. CDR3 nucleotide sequence: TGTGCCAGCAGCGTAGGGTACGGGGTTCCCCACGAGCAGTACTTC.

CDR3 in amino acids: CASTSVGGNQPQHF. The CDR3 region has the DNA TGTGCCAGTACCTCGGTAGGGGGCAATCAGCCCCAGCATTTT. The chain joins TRBV7-9 to TRBJ1-5, with D possibly TRBD1 on 5 matching bases. CDR1 and CDR2 from the germline V gene are SEHNR and FQNEAQ (reference sequence). The CDR3 has 14 residues. Deletions cut 9 bases from V and 2 bases from J, with 14 bases between. Full variable domain (missing parts from reference TRBV7-9 and TRBJ1-5): DTGVSQNPRHKITKRGQNVTFRCDPISEHNRLYWYRQTLGQGPEFLTYFQNEAQLEKSRLLSDRFSAERPKGSFSTLEIQRTEQGDSAMYLCASTSVGGNQPQHFGDGTRLSIL.

The chain has TRBV27 and TRBJ2-2; 8 nucleotides align to TRBD2. The V gene end was trimmed by 6 bases and the J gene end by 2 bases; junction bases not matched to a gene: 11. Germline V lookup: CDR1 MNHEY, CDR2 SMNVEV (reference sequence). The CDR3 consists of 17 residues. The CDR3 sequence: CASSIGGLVTNTGELFF. CDR3 bases: TGTGCCAGCAGCATCGGGGGACTAGTTACAAACACCGGGGAGCTGTTTTTT.

V gene TRBV7-9 combines with J gene TRBJ2-7, with TRBD2 matching 8 bases. This CDR3 spans 14 amino acids. V was clipped by 1 base and J by 5 bases; unmatched bases: 4. Germline loops: CDR1 SEHNR, CDR2 FQNEAQ (reference sequence). CDR3 DNA: TGTGCCAGCAGCTTAGGGCTAGCGGGCGACGAGCAGTACTTC. Translated, it gives CASSLGLAGDEQYF.

The chain is built from TRBV7-9 and TRBJ2-7; possibly TRBD1 for D (6 bases). Trimming shortened V by 7 bases and J by 5 bases, and 18 bases separated the two germline ends. Germline loops: CDR1 SEHNR, CDR2 FQNEAQ (reference sequence). This CDR3 has 14 amino acids. CDR3 nucleotide sequence: TGTGCCAGCACCCACAGGGTGGAAGGCGACGAGCAGTACTTC. This sequence encodes CASTHRVEGDEQYF.

The CDR3 loop reads CASSLVSSYEQYF. As DNA, the CDR3 is TGTGCCAGCAGCTTAGTTTCCTCCTACGAGCAGTACTTC. This sequence joins TRBV7-8 and TRBJ2-7; no clear D gene. The CDR3 runs 13 residues. V was trimmed by 1 base and J by 0 bases, leaving 4 bases between them. The germline V gene has CDR1 SGHVS and CDR2 FQNEAQ.

This clone was counted once. V usage is TRBV19 and J usage is TRBJ2-1; a possible D gene is TRBD2 (5 bases). Trimming took 1 base from V and 6 from J, leaving 13 bases between them. The CDR3 extends over 15 amino acids. Germline V lookup: CDR1 LNHDA, CDR2 SQIVND (reference sequence). Here the CDR3 reads CASSIGGYTLNEQFF. The CDR3 DNA sequence: TGTGCCAGTAGTATAGGAGGGTACACACTCAATGAGCAGTTCTTC.

V and J are TRBV15 and TRBJ1-2; 7 nucleotides agree with TRBD1. The CDR3 runs 16 residues. Unmatched junction bases numbered 17, after V lost 9 bases and J lost 4 bases. Germline V gene data show CDR1 as LNHNV and CDR2 as YYDKDF (reference sequence). This CDR3 is CATKHVGTAMSYGYTF. The CDR3 region has the DNA TGTGCCACGAAGCACGTAGGGACAGCCATGTCCTATGGCTACACCTTC.